The clone carrying this TCR beta chain was picked up a small number of times. The antigen is unknown. Expressed TCRB transcripts were sequenced after all isolated RNA was converted to cDNA. Profiled with immunoSEQ multiplex PCR; TCRdb holds only in-frame clones, not every one. The table has 350,000 to 450,000 clones, 10% to 15% seen once. The data belong to a study of beta chain features in type 1 diabetes. By way of CD45RO/CCR7/CD25/CD127/CD95/CD27, the CD4+ regulatory, stem cell-like memory, central memory and naive cells were sorted. Purities in excess of 95% were seen in all sorted populations. The CDR3 totals 15 residues. Germline V gene data show CDR1 as SGDLS and CDR2 as YYNGEE. V lost 3 bases and J lost 3; bases outside the gene matches: 6. Findings and caveats of the study: Moderate but significant shortening of TCRB CDR3s was recorded in all four CD4+ subsets from Type 1 diabetes patients. Insertions were fewer and deletions more numerous at VDJ junctions in type 1 diabetes patients. Any HLA-type effect on TCRB rearrangement remained unresolved here.

Sample: naive CD4+ T cells from blood. V gene TRBV9 combines with J gene TRBJ2-3; 8 bases are shared with TRBD2. The receptor comes from a woman aged 18-35 years with type 1 diabetes. CDR3: CASSAGTRGTDTQYF. The CDR3 DNA reads TGTGCCAGCAGCGCTGGGACTAGGGGTACAGATACGCAGTATTTT.